This TCR beta chain was captured in a study of blood T cell repertoires in COVID-19. Whole-study context: Researchers got acute and convalescent COVID-19 samples from the United States, Italy and Spain. Sample material is recorded as cDNA or gDNA derived from T cells, B-cell-depleted T cells, or PBMCs.

Germline CDR1 reads MNHEY; CDR2 reads SVGEGT. V was pared by 5 bases and J by 7 bases, with 7 bases of the junction left unmatched. CDR3 length: 15 residues. Data came from immunoSEQ multiplex PCR; TCRdb stores just in-frame clones and leaves some out. The sample contains 25,000 to 30,000 clones, around 86% of which appear only once. In its sample, this clone is medium-sized. The chain links TRBV6-2 or TRBV6-3 to TRBJ1-6; 8 bases are shared with TRBD1. The source material was peripheral blood. This sequence originates from a man between 45 and 60 years old with active COVID-19. The CDR3 here is CASSAGQGENSPLHF. The CDR3 coding sequence is TGTGCCAGCAGTGCCGGACAGGGTGAGAATTCACCCCTCCACTTT.